This TCR beta chain was captured by sequencing in a study of blood T cells in healthy people across ages (dated by TCRdb to between 2015 and 2016). Notes on the research overall: In model experiments, template switching captured roughly one uniquely barcoded TCR beta cDNA molecule for every two T cells. Using deep sequencing normalized with unique cDNA molecular identifiers, the study measured how TCR beta repertoire diversity changes with age. Donors were grouped into four age groups: young (average about 15 years), middle-aged (roughly 37), aged (around 66) and long-lived (about 89). Donors of different ages were randomly distributed across sequencing lanes to avoid experimental bias. Using the same blood draw, the study looked at two additional independent replicas of 1 million unique cDNA reads for two donors, one aged 18 to 30 and the other aged 80 or older. General conclusions and limits of the study: The long-lived group showed more naive CD4+ T cells, fewer expanded clones and increased TCR diversity than the aged group, suggesting age selection. Total diversity estimates from one million sequenced T cells were considered lower bounds and underestimates. Because donor CMV infection status was unknown, age-related changes in expanded clonotypes were potentially confounded. Bulk unsorted PBMC profiling prevented conclusive comparison of naive and antigen-experienced compartments. As age increased, observed TCR beta diversity per million T cells dropped in a roughly linear way, and a significant reduction was already evident by age about 40. A strong correlation was found between observed TCR beta diversity and the percentage of naive T cells measured by flow cytometry.

The library was generated by 5' RACE. Sequencing used an Illumina HiSeq 2500. A second PCR of roughly 7 to 12 cycles was run with a J-beta primer mix and a sample-barcoded 5' primer. A unique molecular identifier was introduced onto each TCR beta cDNA molecule by a template-switch 5' adaptor carrying 12 random nucleotides. Each sample yielded at least 3 million CDR3-containing paired-end reads. First-strand cDNA synthesis was performed from all RNA using the Mint cDNA synthesis kit, with priming by a TRBC-specific oligonucleotide. Following uracil-DNA glycosylase treatment, all cDNA underwent a first 18-cycle PCR with the universal primers M1SS and BC2_uni_R. In the authors' own workflow: Each sample was normalized by randomly selecting 1 million high-quality reads, each carrying a distinct molecular identifier. Instead of being binned into consensus sequences, reads that shared molecular identifiers were thrown out. MiTCR, with a Q25 quality threshold and the strictest error-elimination algorithm, was used for CDR3 identification, clonotype clustering and error correction. A nonparametric unseen species model with Euler transformation was used to estimate a lower bound on total TCR beta diversity. The public sequencing data were trimmed at Q25 with fastp and processed into clonotypes with MiXCR by TCRdb, which kept only in-frame beta chains. Rows with one shared CDR3 protein collapse into an entry with the most common genes and DNA. These V and J calls derive from TCRdb rather than the authors' analysis. Recorded for this sample are just over 1 million distinct CDR3 sequences; around 45% of them occurred a single time. Approximately 20% of the sample comes from the top ten.

In the case of this clonotype: Its target antigen remains unknown. The sample holds no much larger clone one base away, and base qualities are not on file.

Systemically healthy Caucasian individuals from Russia, some 38 in total and aged about 6 to 100 years, were included as donors. Each donor gave about 9.8 milliliters of peripheral blood, drawn into EDTA-treated Vacutainer tubes. Ficoll-Paque density-gradient centrifugation was used to isolate PBMCs, with at least 7 million per sample. Trizol reagent was used to extract total RNA from the PBMCs, yielding at least 5.5 micrograms per sample. For every donor, an aliquot of PBMCs went through flow cytometry to measure the percentages of naive CD45RAhigh/CD27high T cells. Trimming leaves V shorter by 4 bases and J shorter by 8 bases, with the junction holding 7 bases beyond the gene matches. CDR1 and CDR2 were assigned from the germline V gene (reference sequence) as SEHNR and FQNEAQ. The CDR3 holds 14 amino acids from the cysteine to the phenylalanine. Only the CDR3 region is kept as DNA, spanning 42 bases read in frame from base 1.

The sequence is built from TRBV7-9 and TRBJ2-4; TRBD2 lines up with 8 middle nucleotides. Sequenced material: blood. The sequence derives from a woman aged 55-75 years in good health. The bases read TGTGCCAGCAGCTCCCAGCGGGAGAGGGACATTCAGTACTTC. It encodes CASSSQRERDIQYF.